Reported below is one T cell receptor beta chain. Assay: immunoSEQ multiplex PCR; the TCRdb copy retains only in-frame clones and omits some. Of 310,000 or so clones in the sample, roughly 90% are singletons; the top ten hold about 11%. This record comes from a study of blood T cell repertoires in COVID-19. About the study: Samples representing acute and convalescent COVID-19 were sourced from the United States, Italy and Spain.

V was pared by 3 bases and J by 0 bases, with 3 bases of the junction left unmatched. The CDR3 is 17 residues long. Germline V gives CDR1 SGDLS, CDR2 YYNGEE. Seattle patients were enrolled while actively infected and followed longitudinally. The V and J genes are TRBV9 and TRBJ2-6, with 10 bases lining up with TRBD1. The receptor was derived from a woman aged 25 to 45 with COVID-19, enrolled during active disease. The specimen was peripheral blood. CDR3 loop: CASSEGTGASGANVLTF. The CDR3 bases are TGTGCCAGCAGCGAGGGGACAGGGGCCTCTGGGGCCAACGTCCTGACTTTC.